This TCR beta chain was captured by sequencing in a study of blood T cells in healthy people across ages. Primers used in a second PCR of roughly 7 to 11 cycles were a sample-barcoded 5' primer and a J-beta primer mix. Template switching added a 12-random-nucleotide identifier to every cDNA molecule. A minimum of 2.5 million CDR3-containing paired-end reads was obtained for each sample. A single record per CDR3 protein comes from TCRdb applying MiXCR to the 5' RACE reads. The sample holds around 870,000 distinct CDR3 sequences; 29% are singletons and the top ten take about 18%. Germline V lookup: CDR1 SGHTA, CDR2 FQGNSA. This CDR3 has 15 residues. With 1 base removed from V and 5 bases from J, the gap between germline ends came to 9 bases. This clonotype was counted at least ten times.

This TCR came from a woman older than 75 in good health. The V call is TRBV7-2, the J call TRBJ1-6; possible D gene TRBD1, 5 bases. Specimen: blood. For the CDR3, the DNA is TGTGCCAGCAGCTTAGACGGGGGAAATAATTCACCCCTCCACTTT. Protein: CASSLDGGNNSPLHF.